The clone carrying this T cell receptor beta chain has at least ten counts. Its cognate antigen is unknown. This record belongs to a study of spatial heterogeneity in lung cancer. General study points: Tumors with more nonsynonymous mutations had more expanded intratumoral alpha and beta TCRs.

Time point: sample taken at primary tumor resection. Whole RNA was taken from tumor, nontumor lung or frozen PBMC; it was then sequenced unsorted. Every TCR cDNA molecule bore a unique molecular identifier. TCRdb re-derived calls from the 5' RACE reads in MiXCR, one entry per CDR3 protein. The repertoire consists of some 6,000 distinct CDR3 sequences, with 11% to 15% occurring once and the leading ten covering 10% to 12%. The TCR comes from a male donor with early-stage non-small cell lung cancer. The sample here was lung tumor tissue, taken at surgery.

The DNA of the CDR3 is TGTGCCAGCGGACAGGCACGAAAATACAATGAGCAGTTCTTC. The encoded protein is CASGQARKYNEQFF. The chain employs TRBV12-3 or TRBV12-4 and TRBJ2-1; TRBD1 matches at 7 bases. V trimming: 8 bases; J trimming: 4 bases; junction bases outside the gene matches: 8. The CDR3 runs to 14 residues.